This is a list of T cell receptor beta chains from one sample in a study of PD-1 blockade in classical Hodgkin lymphoma. Clones were read by immunoSEQ multiplex PCR, and TCRdb kept only the in-frame ones, dropping some. The data contain about 36,000 clones, approximately 69% of them singletons. This specimen was peripheral blood mononuclear cells (PBMCs), taken before the second cycle of nivolumab. These TCRs come from a human donor with classical Hodgkin lymphoma. Each CDR3 is given with its conserved first and last residue. Each record gives: D gene, J gene, clone size, V gene, CDR3 protein, CDR3 DNA. The D gene is left open where the match is weak. Size tells how often a clone was seen (once, few, many) or the class of an expanded clone, and some rows leave it out.

d_call: TRBD1
j_call: TRBJ2-3
clone_size: -
v_call: TRBV5-1
cdr3_aa: CASSLARGRDTQYF
cdr3_nt: TGCGCCAGCAGCTTGGCCAGGGGGCGGGATACGCAGTATTTT

d_call: TRBD1
j_call: TRBJ2-3
clone_size: -
v_call: TRBV6-1
cdr3_aa: CASSERVGQGFADTQYF
cdr3_nt: TGTGCCAGCAGTGAAAGGGTAGGACAGGGGTTCGCAGATACGCAGTATTTT

d_call: TRBD1
j_call: TRBJ1-1
clone_size: -
v_call: TRBV2
cdr3_aa: CANLRDRNTEAFF
cdr3_nt: TGTGCCAACCTCCGGGACAGGAACACTGAAGCTTTCTTT

d_call: TRBD1
j_call: TRBJ2-2
clone_size: -
v_call: TRBV25-1
cdr3_aa: CASSDGQGAITGELFF
cdr3_nt: TGTGCCAGCAGTGATGGACAGGGGGCTATAACCGGGGAGCTGTTTTTT

d_call: -
j_call: TRBJ2-1
clone_size: -
v_call: TRBV9
cdr3_aa: CASSVSPASLSYNEQFF
cdr3_nt: TGTGCCAGCAGCGTATCCCCAGCGAGCCTATCCTACAATGAGCAGTTCTTC

d_call: -
j_call: TRBJ1-2
clone_size: -
v_call: TRBV14
cdr3_aa: CASSHGMGDYGYTF
cdr3_nt: TGTGCCAGCAGCCATGGCATGGGAGACTATGGCTACACCTTC

d_call: TRBD1
j_call: TRBJ2-2
clone_size: -
v_call: TRBV5-4
cdr3_aa: CASSKRTGTGNTGELFF
cdr3_nt: TGTGCCAGCAGCAAACGTACCGGGACAGGGAACACCGGGGAGCTGTTTTTT

d_call: -
j_call: TRBJ2-7
clone_size: -
v_call: TRBV5-1
cdr3_aa: CASSQGSPYDEQYF
cdr3_nt: TGCGCCAGCAGCCAAGGGTCCCCATACGACGAGCAGTACTTC

d_call: -
j_call: TRBJ1-1
clone_size: -
v_call: TRBV6-5
cdr3_aa: CASSIGYRMNTEAFF
cdr3_nt: TGTGCCAGCAGTATAGGGTATAGGATGAACACTGAAGCTTTCTTT

d_call: -
j_call: TRBJ1-6
clone_size: few
v_call: TRBV7-2
cdr3_aa: CASSPVRIAPLHF
cdr3_nt: TGTGCCAGCAGCCCAGTGCGGATCGCACCCCTCCACTTT

d_call: -
j_call: TRBJ2-6
clone_size: -
v_call: TRBV4-2
cdr3_aa: CASSRRFRGQPSGANVLTF
cdr3_nt: TGTGCCAGCAGCCGGCGTTTTAGGGGCCAACCGTCTGGGGCCAACGTCCTGACTTTC

d_call: TRBD2
j_call: TRBJ2-5
clone_size: -
v_call: TRBV27
cdr3_aa: CASSSTGTSITETQYF
cdr3_nt: TGTGCCAGCAGTTCTACCGGGACTAGCATTACAGAGACCCAGTACTTC

d_call: -
j_call: TRBJ1-2
clone_size: -
v_call: TRBV7-9
cdr3_aa: CASSLSSNYGYTF
cdr3_nt: TGTGCCAGCAGCTTAAGTTCTAACTATGGCTACACCTTC

d_call: TRBD1
j_call: TRBJ1-4
clone_size: few
v_call: TRBV29-1
cdr3_aa: CSVSITGGTNEKLFF
cdr3_nt: TGCAGCGTTTCGATTACAGGGGGTACTAATGAAAAACTGTTTTTT